Shown below are 27 T cell receptor beta chains from a single sample sequenced in a study of CD8 T cells in Susac syndrome. Random hexamers served to reverse transcribe roughly 0.45 to 1 ug RNA. One entry per CDR3 protein results from TCRdb running MiXCR on the immunoSEQ multiplex PCR reads. Of 100,000 to 150,000 distinct CDR3 sequences listed, 90% to 95% are singletons. The source material was CD4+ T cells from PBMCs. The receptors here all came from a human donor in good health.

The J gene is TRBJ2-2, the V gene TRBV12-3 or TRBV12-4; the D call may be TRBD1 or TRBD2 (5 bases each). The CDR3 has 15 residues. With 1 base removed from V and 1 base from J, the gap between germline ends came to 7 bases. In DNA, the CDR3 is TGTGCCAGCAGTTTAGGGGACCGGAACACCGGGGAGCTGTTTTTT. Protein product: CASSLGDRNTGELFF.

This sequence joins TRBV10-2 and TRBJ2-5; TRBD1 might be the D (6 bases). The CDR3 is 14 amino acids. Germline CDR1 WSHSY, CDR2 SAAADI. V was cut by 11 bases and J by 5 bases, with 21 bases left in between. The CDR3 DNA follows: TGCGCCGCGAAGGGGGTCGACCAGTTGGAGACCCAGTACTTC. Protein: CAAKGVDQLETQYF.

The rearrangement joins TRBV7-2 to TRBJ2-1; 13 positions match TRBD2. This CDR3 contains 19 residues. The germline V gene has CDR1 SGHTA and CDR2 FQGNSA. The V and J ends lost 4 bases and 7 bases, in that order; junction bases with no gene match: 16. CDR3 loop: CASSSRTSGRFRGANEQFF. CDR3 nucleotides: TGTGCCAGCAGCTCCCGGACTAGCGGGAGATTCCGGGGCGCTAATGAGCAGTTCTTC.

The rearrangement joins TRBV29-1 to TRBJ2-3; D is undetermined. V was pared by 4 bases and J by 0 bases, with 5 bases between. Germline CDR1 and CDR2: SQVTM and ANQGSEA. This CDR3 comprises 12 residues. CDR3 in amino acids: CSVGGSTDTQYF. CDR3 coding DNA: TGCAGCGTTGGGGGTAGCACAGATACGCAGTATTTT.

This chain joins TRBV6-2 or TRBV6-3 and TRBJ2-1, with 8 bases matching TRBD2. Germline-derived CDR1 and CDR2 are MNHEY and SVGEGT. V lost 6 bases, J lost 5 bases, and 9 bases stayed unmatched. The CDR3 covers 15 residues. The CDR3 protein is CASRRWTSRDNEQFF. The DNA for the CDR3 is TGTGCCAGCAGACGATGGACTAGCAGAGACAATGAGCAGTTCTTC.

The rearrangement links TRBV6-2 or TRBV6-3 to TRBJ1-2; D is ambiguous. This CDR3 contains 11 residues. V shed 5 bases and J shed 8 bases, with 9 bases lying between them. The germline V gene has CDR1 MNHEY and CDR2 SVGEGT. The CDR3 coding sequence is TGTGCCAGCAGTAACGGAAGGGGCTACACCTTC. Amino acids: CASSNGRGYTF.

The chain combines TRBV14 with TRBJ2-1, with 12 bases identical to TRBD2. The CDR3 consists of 16 residues. The V and J ends lost 4 bases and 12 bases, in that order; junction bases with no gene match: 13. Germline assignment: CDR1 SGHDN and CDR2 FVKESK. CDR3 sequence (DNA): TGTGCCAGCAGCCCTCGAACCCAGACTAGCGGGAGACCGCAGTTCTTC. Amino acid sequence: CASSPRTQTSGRPQFF. Complete variable domain (other parts from reference TRBV14 and TRBJ2-1): EAGVTQFPSHSVIEKGQTVTLRCDPISGHDNLYWYRRVMGKEIKFLLHFVKESKQDESGMPNNRFLAERTGGTYSTLKVQPAELEDSGVYFCASSPRTQTSGRPQFFGPGTRLTVL.

V usage is TRBV3-1 and J usage is TRBJ2-7; D is unclear. V lost 0 bases and J 6 bases, leaving 9 bases between the germline ends. This CDR3 comprises 13 residues. Germline V gives CDR1 LGHDT, CDR2 YNNKEL (reference sequence). CDR3 residues: CASSQDNQSEQYF. The CDR3 coding sequence is TGTGCCAGCAGCCAAGATAATCAGTCCGAGCAGTACTTC.

The chain couples TRBV7-8 to TRBJ2-2, with TRBD2 matching 8 bases. The germline gives CDR1 SGHVS, CDR2 FQNEAQ. The CDR3 has 16 amino acids. With V trimmed by 5 bases and J by 5 bases, 10 bases remained unmatched. The DNA of the CDR3 is TGTGCCAGCAGCCCTAGAAGGATAGCGGGGACCGGGGAGCTGTTTTTT. It yields the protein CASSPRRIAGTGELFF.

This clonotype appeared a single time. The chain has TRBV7-9 and TRBJ1-2; D is unclear. Germline V CDR1 and CDR2: SEHNR, FQNEAQ (reference sequence). The CDR3 spans 14 residues. V lost 5 bases to trimming and J lost 8 bases, with 18 bases between them. In nucleotides, the CDR3 is TGTGCCAGCAGCCCTAGCGCTCTTTCTTGGGGCTACACCTTC. Its protein product is CASSPSALSWGYTF.

This clonotype was counted between two and nine times. The chain links TRBV7-2 to TRBJ2-1; 12 positions match TRBD2. Trimming at V came to 3 bases and at J to 3 bases, leaving 0 bases not matched to a gene. The CDR3 runs 15 residues. Germline CDR1 is SGHTA and CDR2 is FQGNSA. This chain's CDR3 is CASSLGLAGYNEQFF. The CDR3 nucleotides read TGTGCCAGCAGCTTGGGACTAGCGGGCTACAATGAGCAGTTCTTC. The full variable domain, rest sourced from reference TRBV7-2 and TRBJ2-1, is GAGVSQSPSNKVTEKGKDVELRCDPISGHTALYWYRQSLGQGLEFLIYFQGNSAPDKSGLPSDRFSAERTGGSVSTLTIQRTQQEDSAVYLCASSLGLAGYNEQFFGPGTRLTVL.

V is TRBV7-8 and J is TRBJ2-3, with 7 bases matching TRBD2. The V gene's germline CDR1 is SGHVS and CDR2 FQNEAQ. After removal of 4 bases from V and 4 bases from J, the junction contained 11 bases not matched to a gene. The CDR3 is made up of 16 amino acids. CDR3 loop: CASSYRGRASPDTQYF. CDR3 coding DNA: TGTGCCAGCAGCTATCGGGGGAGGGCCTCCCCAGATACGCAGTATTTT. The entire variable domain, with the rest obtained from reference TRBV7-8 and TRBJ2-3, is as follows: GAGVSQSPRYKVAKRGQDVALRCDPISGHVSLFWYQQALGQGPEFLTYFQNEAQLDKSGLPSDRFFAERPEGSVSTLKIQRTQQEDSAVYLCASSYRGRASPDTQYFGPGTRLTVL.

The V and J genes are TRBV10-3 and TRBJ2-1; D unclear. The length of the CDR3 is 14 residues. The germline V gene has CDR1 ENHRY and CDR2 SYGVKD. V was cut by 8 bases and J by 4 bases, with 15 bases left in between. The CDR3 spells CAIVKSIMYNEQFF. In nucleotides, the CDR3 is TGTGCCATCGTAAAGAGTATTATGTACAATGAGCAGTTCTTC.

V gene TRBV3-1 combines with J gene TRBJ1-3; 7 positions match TRBD1. Per the germline V gene, CDR1 is LGHDT and CDR2 is YNNKEL (reference sequence). The CDR3 covers 17 residues. V was pared by 4 bases and J by 0 bases, with 9 bases of the junction left unmatched. The CDR3 here is CASSPLDRVISGNTIYF. In nucleotides, the CDR3 is TGTGCCAGCAGCCCCCTCGACAGGGTGATCTCTGGAAACACCATATATTTT.

The CDR3 region has the DNA TGCAGCGCTCGAGAGGCACCTAGCACAGATACGCAGTATTTT. Translation gives CSAREAPSTDTQYF. The chain links TRBV29-1 to TRBJ2-3; D is unclear. Germline CDR1 and CDR2: SQVTM and ANQGSEA. V gave up 7 bases and J gave up 0 bases, with 14 bases separating them. CDR3 size: 14 residues.

V is TRBV28 and J is TRBJ1-3; the match to TRBD1 covers 10 bases. Per germline, CDR1 MDHEN and CDR2 SYDVKM. This CDR3 has 16 amino acids. Trimming cost V 7 bases and J 2 bases; bases outside gene matches: 8. CDR3 region: CASTPAGTGAGNTIYF. The CDR3 DNA sequence: TGTGCCAGCACCCCCGCGGGGACAGGGGCTGGAAACACCATATATTTT.

The chain couples TRBV9 to TRBJ2-7; the D gene could be TRBD1 or TRBD2 (5 bases each). Germline assignment: CDR1 SGDLS and CDR2 YYNGEE. V shed 0 bases and J shed 4 bases, with 14 bases lying between them. CDR3 length: 15 residues. The CDR3 loop reads CASSVEGDPGYEQYF. The CDR3 DNA is TGTGCCAGCAGCGTAGAAGGGGACCCCGGTTACGAGCAGTACTTC.

This clonotype showed up just once. The chain combines TRBV25-1 with TRBJ2-7; perhaps TRBD2 as D (6 bases). The CDR3 is 12 amino acids. The germline V gene has CDR1 MGHDK and CDR2 SYGVNS. V lost 8 bases and J 5 bases, leaving 13 bases between the germline ends. CDR3: CASEGLSDEQYF. The DNA for the CDR3 is TGTGCCAGCGAGGGACTGAGTGACGAGCAGTACTTC.

The V gene is TRBV5-4, the J gene TRBJ2-5, with D maybe TRBD1 (6 bases). The germline V and J ends were trimmed by 6 bases and 5 bases, with 14 bases remaining between them. Germline loops: CDR1 SGHNT, CDR2 YYREEE (reference sequence). This CDR3 contains 13 residues. CDR3 region: CASKTGIGETQYF. CDR3 coding DNA: TGTGCCAGCAAAACAGGGATCGGGGAGACCCAGTACTTC.

The chain recombines TRBV29-1 with TRBJ1-1; D is undetermined. Germline V lookup: CDR1 SQVTM, CDR2 ANQGSEA. V gave up 8 bases and J gave up 0 bases, with 16 bases separating them. The CDR3 sequence is 14 residues long. CDR3 DNA sequence: TGCAGCCCGTCCCGGGGAGTAATGAACACTGAAGCTTTCTTT. The encoded protein is CSPSRGVMNTEAFF.

The gene calls are TRBV6-5 and TRBJ1-3; the match to TRBD1 covers 12 bases. CDR1 is MNHEY and CDR2 is SVGAGI in the germline V gene. This CDR3 is 15 amino acids long. The ends lost 7 bases at V and 4 bases at J; junction bases unmatched: 5. The CDR3 nucleotides are TGTGCCAGCACCAGGGGACAGGGGGCCGGAAACACCATATATTTT. This gives the protein CASTRGQGAGNTIYF.

The V call is TRBV2, the J call TRBJ1-5; D is unresolved. The CDR3 length is 14 residues. The V end was cut by 1 base, the J end by 7 bases, with 11 bases between. CDR1 and CDR2 (germline): SNHLY, FYNNEI. For the CDR3, the DNA is TGTGCCAGCAGTGAAGGGACCCCTGGACAGCCCCAGCATTTT. This encodes CASSEGTPGQPQHF.

V and J are TRBV7-9 and TRBJ2-7; D uncertain. CDR1 is SEHNR, CDR2 FQNEAQ, per germline (reference sequence). The CDR3 spans 15 residues. V dropped 1 base and J dropped 0 bases, with 10 bases sitting between them. The CDR3 is CASSLDGGSSYEQYF. CDR3 in DNA: TGTGCCAGCAGCTTAGATGGCGGTAGCTCCTACGAGCAGTACTTC.

This rearrangement joins TRBV12-3 or TRBV12-4 to TRBJ1-4; 9 bases map to TRBD1. This CDR3 region has 15 residues. J lost 8 bases, V lost 6 bases, and 10 bases had no gene match. The CDR3 DNA sequence: TGTGCCAGCAGCACTTCGGGACAGGGAGGGGAAAAACTGTTTTTT. Encoded protein: CASSTSGQGGEKLFF.

There are a few counts of this clonotype. The rearrangement uses TRBV5-1 and TRBJ2-7, with 7 bases lining up with TRBD2. The CDR3 is 15 residues long. Germline loops: CDR1 SGHRS, CDR2 YFSETQ. Germline trimming cut 1 base from V and 7 bases from J; bases unmatched to any gene: 11. This CDR3 reads CASSLSRGSLGEQYF. The CDR3, as DNA: TGCGCCAGCAGCTTGTCGCGGGGGAGTTTGGGGGAGCAGTACTTC.

The rearrangement joins TRBV7-2 to TRBJ2-1; D remains ambiguous. The CDR3 runs to 14 residues. Germline values: CDR1 SGHTA, CDR2 FQGNSA. V was clipped by 4 bases and J by 1 base, with 8 bases between them. CDR3 residues: CASSSTSSYNEQFF. The CDR3 bases are TGTGCCAGCAGCTCCACCTCTTCCTACAATGAGCAGTTCTTC.

This sequence joins TRBV20-1 and TRBJ2-1; 7 positions match TRBD2. V lost 2 bases, J lost 0 bases, and 10 bases stayed unmatched. Germline lookup yields CDR1 DFQATT and CDR2 SNEGSKA (reference sequence). The CDR3 totals 17 residues. The CDR3 here is CSARPPSGRSSYNEQFF. In DNA, the CDR3 is TGCAGTGCTAGACCCCCTAGCGGCCGGAGCTCCTACAATGAGCAGTTCTTC.